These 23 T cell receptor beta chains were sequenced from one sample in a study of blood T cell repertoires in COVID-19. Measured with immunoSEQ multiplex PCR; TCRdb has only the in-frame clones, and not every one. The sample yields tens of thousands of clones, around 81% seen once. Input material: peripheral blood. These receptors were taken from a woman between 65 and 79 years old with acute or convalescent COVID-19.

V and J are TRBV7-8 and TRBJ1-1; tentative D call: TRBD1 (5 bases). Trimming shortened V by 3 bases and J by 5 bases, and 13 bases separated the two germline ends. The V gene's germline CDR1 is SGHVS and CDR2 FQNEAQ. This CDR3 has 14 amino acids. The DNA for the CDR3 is TGTGCCAGCAGCTTCAGGGTTACGTTTACTGAAGCTTTCTTT. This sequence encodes CASSFRVTFTEAFF.

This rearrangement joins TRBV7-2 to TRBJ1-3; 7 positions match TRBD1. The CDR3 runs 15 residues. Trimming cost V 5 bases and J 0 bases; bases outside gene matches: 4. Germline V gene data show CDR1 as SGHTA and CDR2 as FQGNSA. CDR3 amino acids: CASSGQAVSGNTIYF. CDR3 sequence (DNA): TGTGCCAGCAGCGGACAGGCCGTCTCTGGAAACACCATATATTTT.

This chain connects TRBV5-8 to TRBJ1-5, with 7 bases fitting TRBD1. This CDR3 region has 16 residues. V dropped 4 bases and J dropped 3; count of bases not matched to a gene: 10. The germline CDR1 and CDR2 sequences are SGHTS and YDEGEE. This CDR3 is CASSKAGGTDNQPQHF. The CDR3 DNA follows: TGTGCCAGCAGCAAGGCGGGTGGGACAGACAATCAGCCCCAGCATTTT.

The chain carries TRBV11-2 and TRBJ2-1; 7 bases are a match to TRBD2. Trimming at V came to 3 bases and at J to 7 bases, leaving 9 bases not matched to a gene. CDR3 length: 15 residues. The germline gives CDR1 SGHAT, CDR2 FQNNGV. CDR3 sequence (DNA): TGTGCCAGCAGCTTCATAACGGGAGGTAGAAATGAGCAGTTCTTC. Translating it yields CASSFITGGRNEQFF.

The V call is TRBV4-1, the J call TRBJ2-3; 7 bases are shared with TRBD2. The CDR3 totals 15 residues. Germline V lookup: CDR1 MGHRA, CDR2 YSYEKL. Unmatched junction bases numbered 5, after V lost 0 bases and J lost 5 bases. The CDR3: CASSQDRTSRDTQYF. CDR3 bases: TGCGCCAGCAGCCAAGACCGGACTAGTCGAGATACGCAGTATTTT.

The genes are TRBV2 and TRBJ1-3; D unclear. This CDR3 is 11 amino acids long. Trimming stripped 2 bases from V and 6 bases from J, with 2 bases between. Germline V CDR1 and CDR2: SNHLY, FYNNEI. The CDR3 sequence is CASSELNTIYF. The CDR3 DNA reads TGTGCCAGCAGTGAACTAAACACCATATATTTT.

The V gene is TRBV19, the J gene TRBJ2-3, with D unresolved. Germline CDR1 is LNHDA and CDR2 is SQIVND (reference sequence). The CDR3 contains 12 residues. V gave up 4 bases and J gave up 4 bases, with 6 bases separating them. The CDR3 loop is CASSTPSDTQYF. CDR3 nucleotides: TGTGCCAGTAGTACCCCCTCAGATACGCAGTATTTT.

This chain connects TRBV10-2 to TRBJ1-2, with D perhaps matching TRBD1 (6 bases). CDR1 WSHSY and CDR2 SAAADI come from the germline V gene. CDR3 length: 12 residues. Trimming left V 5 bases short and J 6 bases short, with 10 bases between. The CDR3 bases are TGCGCCAGCAGTCCGGACAGAAATGGCTACACCTTC. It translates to CASSPDRNGYTF.

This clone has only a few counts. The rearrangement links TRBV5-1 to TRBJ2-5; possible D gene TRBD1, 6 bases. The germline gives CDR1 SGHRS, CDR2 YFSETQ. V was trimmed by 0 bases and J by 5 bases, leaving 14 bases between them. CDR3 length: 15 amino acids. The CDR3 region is CASSLEQGLGETQYF. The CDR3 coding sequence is TGCGCCAGCAGCTTGGAACAGGGCCTGGGGGAGACCCAGTACTTC. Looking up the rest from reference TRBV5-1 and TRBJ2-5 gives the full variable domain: KAGVTQTPRYLIKTRGQQVTLSCSPISGHRSVSWYQQTPGQGLQFLFEYFSETQRNKGNFPGRFSGRQFSNSRSEMNVSTLELGDSALYLCASSLEQGLGETQYFGPGTRLLVL.

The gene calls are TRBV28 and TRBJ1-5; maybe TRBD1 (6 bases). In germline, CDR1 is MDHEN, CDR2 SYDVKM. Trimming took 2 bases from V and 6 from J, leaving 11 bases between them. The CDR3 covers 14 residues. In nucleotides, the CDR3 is TGTGCCAGCAGTTTAGGACAGAGGGGTCAGCCCCAGCATTTT. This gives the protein CASSLGQRGQPQHF.

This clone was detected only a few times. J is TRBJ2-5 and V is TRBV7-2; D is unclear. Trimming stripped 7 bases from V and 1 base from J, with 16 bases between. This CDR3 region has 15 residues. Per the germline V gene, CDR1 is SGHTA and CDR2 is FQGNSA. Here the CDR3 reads CASTRVEEFQETQYF. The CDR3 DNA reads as TGTGCCAGCACCCGCGTTGAGGAATTCCAAGAGACCCAGTACTTC.

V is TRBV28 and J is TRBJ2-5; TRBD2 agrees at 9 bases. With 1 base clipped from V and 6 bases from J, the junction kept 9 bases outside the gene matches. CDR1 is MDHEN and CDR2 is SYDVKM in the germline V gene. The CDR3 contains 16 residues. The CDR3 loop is CASSLLVPSGTKTQYF. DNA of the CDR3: TGTGCCAGCAGTTTATTAGTTCCTAGCGGGACGAAGACCCAGTACTTC.

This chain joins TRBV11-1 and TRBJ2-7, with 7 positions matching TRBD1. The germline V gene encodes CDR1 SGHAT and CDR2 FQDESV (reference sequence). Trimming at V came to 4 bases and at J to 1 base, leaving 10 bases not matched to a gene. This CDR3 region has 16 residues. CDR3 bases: TGTGCCAGCAGCTCCCGTGGGGGACAGAGGTCCTACGAGCAGTACTTC. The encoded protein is CASSSRGGQRSYEQYF.

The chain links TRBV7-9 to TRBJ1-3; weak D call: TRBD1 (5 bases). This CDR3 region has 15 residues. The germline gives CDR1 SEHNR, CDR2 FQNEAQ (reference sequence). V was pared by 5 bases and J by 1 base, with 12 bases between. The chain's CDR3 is CASSPKTDSGNTIYF. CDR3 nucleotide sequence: TGTGCCAGCAGCCCAAAGACAGATTCTGGAAACACCATATATTTT.

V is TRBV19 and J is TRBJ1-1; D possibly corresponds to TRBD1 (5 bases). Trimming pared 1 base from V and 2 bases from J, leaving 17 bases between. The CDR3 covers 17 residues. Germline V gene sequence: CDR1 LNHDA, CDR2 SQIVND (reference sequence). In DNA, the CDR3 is TGTGCCAGTAGTATAGGTCAGGGAAAAACTGGAAACACTGAAGCTTTCTTT. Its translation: CASSIGQGKTGNTEAFF.

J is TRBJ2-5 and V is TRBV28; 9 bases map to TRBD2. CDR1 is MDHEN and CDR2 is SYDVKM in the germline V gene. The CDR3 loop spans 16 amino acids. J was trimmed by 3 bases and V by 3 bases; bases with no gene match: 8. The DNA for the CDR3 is TGTGCCAGCAGTTTGAGCGGGAGGCAAGGGAAAGAGACCCAGTACTTC. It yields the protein CASSLSGRQGKETQYF. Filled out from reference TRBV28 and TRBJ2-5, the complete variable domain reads DVKVTQSSRYLVKRTGEKVFLECVQDMDHENMFWYRQDPGLGLRLIYFSYDVKMKEKGDIPEGYSVSREKKERFSLILESASTNQTSMYLCASSLSGRQGKETQYFGPGTRLLVL.

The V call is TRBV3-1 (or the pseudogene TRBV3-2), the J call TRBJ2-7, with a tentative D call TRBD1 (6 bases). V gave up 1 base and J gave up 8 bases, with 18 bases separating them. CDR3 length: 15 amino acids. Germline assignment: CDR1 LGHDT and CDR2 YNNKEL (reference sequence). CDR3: CASSQATNRDPKQYF. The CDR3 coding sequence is TGTGCCAGCAGCCAAGCTACTAACAGGGATCCAAAGCAGTACTTC.

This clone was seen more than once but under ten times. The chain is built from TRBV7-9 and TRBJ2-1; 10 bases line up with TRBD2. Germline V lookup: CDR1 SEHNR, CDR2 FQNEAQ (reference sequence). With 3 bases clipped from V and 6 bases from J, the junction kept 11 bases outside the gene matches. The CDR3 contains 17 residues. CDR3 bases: TGTGCCAGCAGCTTTCGTGAGGGACTAGCGAACGTCAATGAGCAGTTCTTC. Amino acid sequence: CASSFREGLANVNEQFF.

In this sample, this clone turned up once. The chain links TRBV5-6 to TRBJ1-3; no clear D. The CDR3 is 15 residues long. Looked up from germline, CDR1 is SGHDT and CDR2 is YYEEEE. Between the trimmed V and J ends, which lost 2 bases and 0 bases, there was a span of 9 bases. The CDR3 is CASSFGLYSGNTIYF. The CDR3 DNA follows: TGTGCCAGCAGCTTCGGACTGTACTCTGGAAACACCATATATTTT.

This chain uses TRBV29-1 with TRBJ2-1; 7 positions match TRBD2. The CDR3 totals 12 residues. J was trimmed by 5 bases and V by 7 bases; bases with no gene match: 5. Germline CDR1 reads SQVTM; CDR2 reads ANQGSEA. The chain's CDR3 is CSGDYANNEQFF. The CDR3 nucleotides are TGCAGCGGGGACTACGCTAACAATGAGCAGTTCTTC.

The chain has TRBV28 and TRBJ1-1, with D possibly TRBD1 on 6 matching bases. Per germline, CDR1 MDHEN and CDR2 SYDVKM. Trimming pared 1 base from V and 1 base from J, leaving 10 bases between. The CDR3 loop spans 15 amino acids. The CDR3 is CASSLSGVSNTEAFF. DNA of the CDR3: TGTGCCAGCAGTTTATCAGGGGTATCGAACACTGAAGCTTTCTTT.

Here the CDR3 DNA reads TGTGCCAGCAGTTCCCGGGGGTCTGGCGACCTAAACACCATATATTTT. Protein sequence: CASSSRGSGDLNTIYF. The V gene is TRBV28, the J gene TRBJ1-3, with a possible D match to TRBD1 (5 bases). V lost 4 bases and J lost 6, with 19 bases in between. Germline V gene lookup returns CDR1 MDHEN and CDR2 SYDVKM. This CDR3 comprises 16 residues.

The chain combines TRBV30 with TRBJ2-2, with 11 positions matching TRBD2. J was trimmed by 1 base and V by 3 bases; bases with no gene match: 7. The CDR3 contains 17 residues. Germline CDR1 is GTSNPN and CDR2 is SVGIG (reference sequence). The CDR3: CAWRTGTSGWNTGELFF. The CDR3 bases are TGTGCCTGGAGGACCGGGACTAGCGGATGGAACACCGGGGAGCTGTTTTTT.